The 9 T cell receptor beta chains below were found in one sample sequenced in a study of molecular identifiers for immune sequencing clone quantification. TCRdb fed the PCR reads into MiXCR, producing one record per CDR3 protein. This repertoire shows around 480,000 distinct CDR3 sequences, about a quarter found once; its top ten account for roughly 0.79%. Sequencing input: naive CD8+ T cells from blood, with Jurkat cell RNA spiked in. Sample subset: FACS-sorted CD8+CD4-CCR7+CD45RA+ naive T cells. The receptor set was obtained from a human donor in good health. Some libraries in this study had Jurkat cell RNA spiked in.

A word on this clonotype: An end of the junction differs from the germline gene, which may be a read error. The rearrangement uses TRBV7-2 and TRBJ2-3; D is ambiguous. The CDR3 is 13 amino acids. Germline CDR1 SGHTA, CDR2 FQGNSA. CDR3 DNA sequence: TGTGCCAGCAGATTAGTGGGCACAGATACGCAGTATTTT. It encodes CASRLVGTDTQYF.

This clonotype has a count of ten or more. J is TRBJ2-3 and V is TRBV5-5; D is uncertain. The CDR3 has 13 amino acids. V was shortened by 0 bases and J by 4 bases, with 6 bases between the two germline ends. Germline V CDR1 and CDR2: SGHKS, YYEKEE (reference sequence). The CDR3 DNA is TGTGCCAGCAGCTTGGAACCTTCAGATACGCAGTATTTT. It specifies CASSLEPSDTQYF.

This clonotype has ten or more counts. An end of the junction does not agree with germline; a read error may underlie this. The genes are TRBV5-1 and TRBJ2-7; no clear D. This CDR3 contains 13 residues. CDR1 is SGHRS, CDR2 YFSETQ, per germline. The CDR3 bases are TGTGCCAGCAGCTTAGGCGGCACCTACGAGCAGTACTTC. Protein: CASSLGGTYEQYF.

The V and J genes are TRBV12-3 or TRBV12-4 and TRBJ2-5; possibly TRBD1 for D (5 bases). The CDR3 extends over 18 amino acids. V was shortened by 1 base and J by 5 bases, with 23 bases between the two germline ends. The CDR3 spells CASSLVDSRAEFSETQYF. Written as DNA, the CDR3 is TGTGCCAGCAGTTTAGTAGACTCCAGGGCTGAATTTTCGGAGACCCAGTACTTC.

This clonotype was recorded a few times. The V call is TRBV12-3 or TRBV12-4, the J call TRBJ1-1; D unclear. The CDR3 covers 12 residues. V was trimmed by 7 bases and J by 7 bases, leaving 13 bases between them. The CDR3 DNA sequence: TGTGCCAGCACCAAGTGGGCAGATGAAGCTTTCTTT. Its translation: CASTKWADEAFF.

A remark on this clonotype: A read error may explain this, as a much larger clone is one base away. V is TRBV27 and J is TRBJ1-5, with 7 bases fitting TRBD1. Germline V gene data show CDR1 as MNHEY and CDR2 as SMNVEV (reference sequence). The CDR3 loop spans 15 amino acids. Unmatched junction bases numbered 8, after V lost 4 bases and J lost 5 bases. The CDR3 sequence is CASSWTGVSYQPQHF. CDR3 DNA sequence: TGTGCCAGCAGTTGGACAGGAGTCAGCTATCAGCCCCAGCATTTT.

In the case of this clonotype: Sequence at one end of the junction differs from germline and may be a read error. The J gene is TRBJ1-2, the V gene TRBV29-1; 7 nucleotides line up with TRBD1. The CDR3 length is 11 residues. Germline CDR1 reads SQVTM; CDR2 reads ANQGSEA. CDR3 amino acids: CGVEGGDGYTF. CDR3 DNA: TGCGGCGTTGAAGGGGGCGATGGCTACACCTTC.

J is TRBJ1-2 and V is TRBV6-2 or TRBV6-3; D gene unclear. The CDR3 contains 14 residues. Germline assignment: CDR1 MNHEY and CDR2 SVGEGT. Trimming shortened V by 4 bases and J by 6 bases, and 15 bases separated the two germline ends. CDR3 protein: CASSWATSGNGYTF. The CDR3 DNA reads TGTGCCAGCAGTTGGGCAACGAGCGGTAATGGCTACACCTTC.

In this sample, this clonotype turned up many times. A read error may account for a junction end that differs from germline. This sequence joins TRBV7-9 and TRBJ2-7, with 7 bases that match TRBD1. Looked up from germline, CDR1 is SEHNR and CDR2 is FQNEAQ (reference sequence). The CDR3 runs to 13 residues. CDR3 sequence (DNA): TGTGCCAGCAGCTCCGATGACAGGGAAGGTCTCGGGTTC. It encodes CASSSDDREGLGF.